The clone carrying this TCR beta chain was detected a few times. The data originate from a study of patients and donors after allogeneic stem cell transplantation. TCRdb processed the RT-PCR reads anew with MiXCR; each CDR3 protein has one entry. The sample includes about 87,000 distinct CDR3 sequences, around 5% of them seen just once. The length of the CDR3 is 15 residues. Trimming left V 5 bases short and J 3 bases short, with 16 bases between. The germline V gene has CDR1 MNHNS and CDR2 SASEGT. Specimen: blood, either unsorted or a sorted T cell fraction (not recorded which). This chain joins TRBV6-1 and TRBJ1-1, with D tentatively TRBD1 (6 bases). The origin of this receptor is a human donor who was either an allogeneic HSCT recipient or a stem cell or donor lymphocyte infusion donor (not recorded which). It is not recorded whose cells these are; they may come from a transplant donor. The CDR3 sequence: CASSRPSGGYTEAFF. As DNA, the CDR3 is TGTGCCAGCAGTCGGCCCTCGGGGGGCTACACTGAAGCTTTCTTT.